The T cell receptor beta chain described here comes from a study of T cells in Graves' hyperthyroidism and ophthalmopathy. This clonotype was recorded many times. The source material, RNA transcripts, was used to amplify TCR beta CDR3 regions. First-round RT-PCR with HTBI primers amplified the TCR CDR3 region. TCRdb redid the calling of the multiplex PCR reads with MiXCR, one entry per CDR3 protein. The table includes about 600,000 distinct CDR3 sequences, 16% detected once. Out of approximately 10 ml of fresh peripheral blood came the PBMCs. The clonotype was recovered from a woman in her forties with Graves' ophthalmopathy. Material for sequencing was blood.

This CDR3 is CASSEAPTRMNTEAFF. CDR3 nucleotide sequence: TGTGCCAGCAGTGAAGCCCCCACACGCATGAACACTGAAGCTTTCTTT. The chain uses TRBV2 and TRBJ1-1; D not certain. V was trimmed by 0 bases and J by 0 bases, leaving 11 bases between them. CDR3 length: 16 amino acids. Germline V gene sequence: CDR1 SNHLY, CDR2 FYNNEI.